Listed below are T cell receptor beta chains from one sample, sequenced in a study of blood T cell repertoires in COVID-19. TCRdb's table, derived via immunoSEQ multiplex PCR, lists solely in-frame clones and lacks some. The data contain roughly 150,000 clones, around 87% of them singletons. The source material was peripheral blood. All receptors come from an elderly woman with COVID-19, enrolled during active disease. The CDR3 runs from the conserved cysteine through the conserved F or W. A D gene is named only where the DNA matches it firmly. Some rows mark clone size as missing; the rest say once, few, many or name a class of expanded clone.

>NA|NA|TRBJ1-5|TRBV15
TGTGCCACCAGCAGTGAGAGGGCTCCGAATCAGCCCCAGCATTTT
CATSSERAPNQPQHF
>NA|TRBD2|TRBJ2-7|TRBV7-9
TGTGCCAGCAGCCCCACCCGCCCCCAACTAGCGACCTACGAGCAGTACTTC
CASSPTRPQLATYEQYF
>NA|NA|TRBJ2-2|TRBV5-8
TGTGCCAGCAGCTCGGCGGGGTCCGGGGAGCTGTTTTTT
CASSSAGSGELFF
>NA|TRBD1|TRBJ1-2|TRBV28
TGTGCCAGCAATCGAGACAGGGCTAACTATGGCTACACCTTC
CASNRDRANYGYTF
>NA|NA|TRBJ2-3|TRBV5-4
TGTGCCAGCAGCTTGCCCTACACAGATACGCAGTATTTT
CASSLPYTDTQYF
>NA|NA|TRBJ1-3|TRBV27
TGTGCCAGCAGTTTGTCGAGGGGAAACACCATATATTTT
CASSLSRGNTIYF
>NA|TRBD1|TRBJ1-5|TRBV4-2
TGTGCCAGCAGCCAAGTCGATCAGGGGGTCGGAGGCAATCAGCCCCAGCATTTT
CASSQVDQGVGGNQPQHF
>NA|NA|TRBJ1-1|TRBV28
TGTGCCAGTCGGAGGACTGAAGCTTTCTTT
CASRRTEAFF
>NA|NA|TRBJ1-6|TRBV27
TGTGCCAGCAGTCCCTCTATCTCGCAGGCCGCCAATTCACCCCTCCACTTT
CASSPSISQAANSPLHF
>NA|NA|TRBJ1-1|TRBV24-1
TGTGCCACCAGTGATTTCGGGGGGACAAAAGCTTTCTTT
CATSDFGGTKAFF
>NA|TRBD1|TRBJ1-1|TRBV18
TGTGCCAGCTCACCGACAGGGGGCCCCACTGAAGCTTTCTTT
CASSPTGGPTEAFF
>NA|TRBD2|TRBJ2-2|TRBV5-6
TGTGCCCGCAGCTTGGGGGGCGGGAGGGCCTCGAACACCGGGGAGCTGTTTTTT
CARSLGGGRASNTGELFF
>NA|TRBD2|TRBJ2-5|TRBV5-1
TGCGCCAGCAGCTTGGGCGTAGCGGGAGGAGGGTCGGAGACCCAGTACTTC
CASSLGVAGGGSETQYF
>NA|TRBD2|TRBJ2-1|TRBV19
TGTGCCAGTAGTATAGGACCGGTGAAGCGGGGAGTGGAGCAGTTCTTC
CASSIGPVKRGVEQFF
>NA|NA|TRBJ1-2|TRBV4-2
TGTGCCAGCAGCCAAGGGGTCGGGACAATCTATGGCTACACCTTC
CASSQGVGTIYGYTF
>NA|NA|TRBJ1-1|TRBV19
TGTGCCAGTAGTATTGGCCGTGTCGTCGCTGAAGCTTTCTTT
CASSIGRVVAEAFF
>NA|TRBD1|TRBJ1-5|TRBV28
TGTGCCAGCAGTTTCCACGGACAGGGGGTTGAAAATCAGCCCCAGCATTTT
CASSFHGQGVENQPQHF
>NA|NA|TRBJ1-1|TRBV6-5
TGTGCCAGCAGTTCGGGACATCGGAACACTGAAGCTTTCTTT
CASSSGHRNTEAFF
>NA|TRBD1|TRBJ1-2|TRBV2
TGTGCCAGCTCAACAGGGGTTGGTGGCTACACCTTC
CASSTGVGGYTF
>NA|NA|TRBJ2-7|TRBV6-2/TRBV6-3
TGTGCCAGCAGTGCGCGACAGAAACTAACCTACGAGCAGTACTTC
CASSARQKLTYEQYF
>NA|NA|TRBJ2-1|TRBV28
TGTGCCAGCAGTAACGGCAGGGCTACCTACAATGAGCAGTTCTTC
CASSNGRATYNEQFF
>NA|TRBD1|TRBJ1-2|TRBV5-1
TGCGCCAGCAGCAGCCTGACAGGGTCGGGGCATGGCTACACCTTC
CASSSLTGSGHGYTF
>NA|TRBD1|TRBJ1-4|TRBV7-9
TGTGCCAGCAGCTTAGCGGGGGACAGACTGTATGAAAAACTGTTTTTT
CASSLAGDRLYEKLFF
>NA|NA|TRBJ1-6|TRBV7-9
TGTGCCAGCAGCAAACAGGGTGATGTGTCACCCCTCCACTTT
CASSKQGDVSPLHF
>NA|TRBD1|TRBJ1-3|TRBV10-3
TGTGCCATCGGACAGGATGGAAACACCATATATTTT
CAIGQDGNTIYF
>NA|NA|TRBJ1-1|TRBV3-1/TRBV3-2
TGTGCCAGCAGCCAAGGCGGAGGTCCCCCGATGAACACTGAAGCTTTCTTT
CASSQGGGPPMNTEAFF
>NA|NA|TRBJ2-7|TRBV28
TGTGCCAGCAGTCCCCCGACTAGAGCCGAGCAGTACTTC
CASSPPTRAEQYF
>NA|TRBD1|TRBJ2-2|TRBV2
TGTGCCAGCAGGTCGGGACAGGCGAACACCGGGGAGCTGTTTTTT
CASRSGQANTGELFF
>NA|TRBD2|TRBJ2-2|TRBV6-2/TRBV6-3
TGTGCCAGCAGTTTCATAGCACCCGGGAGGGTCACCGGGGAGCTGTTTTTT
CASSFIAPGRVTGELFF
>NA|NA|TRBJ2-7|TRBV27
TGTGCCAGCAGTTTATCGATCAGGGTTGGTGGGGAGCAGTACTTC
CASSLSIRVGGEQYF
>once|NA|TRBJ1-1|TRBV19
TGTGCCAGTAGTATTATCTTGGCGGACTCTGGGAACACTGAAGCTTTCTTT
CASSIILADSGNTEAFF
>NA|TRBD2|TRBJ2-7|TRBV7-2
TGTGCCAGCAGCTTAGTAGGGTCTAGCGGGGCCGACGAGCAGTACTTC
CASSLVGSSGADEQYF
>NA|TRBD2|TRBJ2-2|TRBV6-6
TGTGCCAGTCAACCAAGCGGGGCGGGCACCGGGGAGCTGTTTTTT
CASQPSGAGTGELFF
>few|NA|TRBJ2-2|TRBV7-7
TGTGCTAGCAGCTTAGAGGCTAGTGGGACCGGGGAGCTGTTTTTT
CASSLEASGTGELFF
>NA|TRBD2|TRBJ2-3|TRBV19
TGTGCCAGTAGTGGGACTAGCGGGAGACGCACAGATACGCAGTATTTT
CASSGTSGRRTDTQYF
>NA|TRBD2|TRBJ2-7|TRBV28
TGTGCCAGCAGTTTATTAGCGGGAGGGCCTCCCGAGCAGTACTTC
CASSLLAGGPPEQYF
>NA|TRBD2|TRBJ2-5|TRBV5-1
TGCGCCAGCAGCCCCAGCGGGGGTTTCCAAGAGACCCAGTACTTC
CASSPSGGFQETQYF
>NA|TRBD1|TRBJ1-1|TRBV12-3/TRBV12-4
TGTGCCAGCAGTTTGACAGGGGACACTGAAGCTTTCTTT
CASSLTGDTEAFF
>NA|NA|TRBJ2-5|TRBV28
TGTGCCAGCAGTTTGTCAGGGGTCGAGACCCAGTACTTC
CASSLSGVETQYF
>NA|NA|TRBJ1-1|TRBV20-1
TGCAGTGCTAGTTCAGGGACTGAAGCTTTCTTT
CSASSGTEAFF
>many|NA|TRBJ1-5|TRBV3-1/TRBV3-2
TGTGCCAGCAGCCAGGGCTACAATCAGCCCCAGCATTTT
CASSQGYNQPQHF
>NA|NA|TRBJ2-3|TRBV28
TGTGCCAGCAGTCCCCAATCAGGGCTGCATACGCAGTATTTT
CASSPQSGLHTQYF
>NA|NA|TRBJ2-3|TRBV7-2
TGTGCCAGCAGCTCCAGGGCTAAGAGGGGGGGGCACACAGATACGCAGTATTTT
CASSSRAKRGGHTDTQYF
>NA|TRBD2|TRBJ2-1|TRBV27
TGTGCCAGCAGTTTTATGGCGGGAGTTTACAATGAGCAGTTCTTC
CASSFMAGVYNEQFF
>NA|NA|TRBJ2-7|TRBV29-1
TGCAGCGCTGGCGGAGCGGGTTCCCAGTACGAGCAGTACTTC
CSAGGAGSQYEQYF
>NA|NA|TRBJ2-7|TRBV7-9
TGTGCCAGCAGCGACTCGAACCAGGGGATAGGGGAGCAGTACTTC
CASSDSNQGIGEQYF
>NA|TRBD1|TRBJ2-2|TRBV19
TGTGCCAGTAGCCCAATCCCCGGGACAGGGGGGGAGCTGTTTTTT
CASSPIPGTGGELFF
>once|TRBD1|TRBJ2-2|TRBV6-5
TGTGCCAGCAGTCGGACAGGGGGCAACACCGGGGAGCTGTTTTTT
CASSRTGGNTGELFF
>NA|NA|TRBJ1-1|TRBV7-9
TGTGCCAGCAGCGCCAGGGAAAGGGGTGAAGCTTTCTTT
CASSARERGEAFF
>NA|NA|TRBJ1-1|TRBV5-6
TGTGCCAGCAGCTTGGTGGGTACAGGCCGGGACACTGAAGCTTTCTTT
CASSLVGTGRDTEAFF
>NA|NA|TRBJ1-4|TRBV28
TGTGCCAGCAGACCGAAATATGGCCTTTTTAATGAAAAACTGTTTTTT
CASRPKYGLFNEKLFF
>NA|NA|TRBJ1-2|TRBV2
TGTGCCAGCTCCCAGGGGCGCGACTATGGCTACACCTTC
CASSQGRDYGYTF
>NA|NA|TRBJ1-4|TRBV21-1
TGTGCCTTCCGCCGGGAGACAGTAAATGAAAAACTGTTTTTT
CAFRRETVNEKLFF
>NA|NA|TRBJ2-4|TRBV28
TGTGCCAGCAGCGTACGAGGCATTCAGTACTTC
CASSVRGIQYF
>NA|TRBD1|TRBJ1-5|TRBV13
TGTGCCAGCAGTTTCGGCCAGGGGGATCAGCCCCAGCATTTT
CASSFGQGDQPQHF
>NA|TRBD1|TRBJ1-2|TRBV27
TGTGCCAGCAGCGAGACAGGGGCTCTCTATGGCTACACCTTC
CASSETGALYGYTF
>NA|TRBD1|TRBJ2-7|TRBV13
TGTGCCAGCAGCTCGAAATGGACAGGGGGCGTCGAGCAGTACTTC
CASSSKWTGGVEQYF
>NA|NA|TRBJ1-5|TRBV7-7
TGTGCTAGCAGTCCAGTTTATAGCAATCAGCCCCAGCATTTT
CASSPVYSNQPQHF
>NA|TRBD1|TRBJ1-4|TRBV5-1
TGCGCCAGCAGCTCGGGACAGGGAGATGAAAAACTGTTTTTT
CASSSGQGDEKLFF